These 32 T cell receptor beta chains were sequenced from one sample in a study of blood T cell repertoires in COVID-19. Some clones are missing from TCRdb's copy, which holds only in-frame ones; the method was immunoSEQ multiplex PCR. The table lists a few hundred thousand clones, approximately 83% of them singletons. The sequenced sample was peripheral blood. The receptors come from a person in their 70s with COVID-19, enrolled during active disease.

The J gene is TRBJ2-2, the V gene TRBV24-1; no reliable D call. Trimming left V 9 bases short and J 2 bases short, with 9 bases between. CDR3 length: 13 amino acids. The germline V gene encodes CDR1 KGHDR and CDR2 SFDVKD. As DNA, the CDR3 is TGTGCCACCCACGCGGCTAACACCGGGGAGCTGTTTTTT. Amino acid sequence: CATHAANTGELFF.

The chain employs TRBV7-2 and TRBJ1-2, with a weak D call TRBD1 (6 bases). With 1 base removed from V and 4 bases from J, the gap between germline ends came to 13 bases. The CDR3 covers 15 residues. Germline V CDR1 and CDR2: SGHTA, FQGNSA. DNA of the CDR3: TGTGCCAGCAGCTTAGAAGGGGGTGTATCCTATGGCTACACCTTC. Amino acid sequence: CASSLEGGVSYGYTF.

V usage is TRBV6-5 and J usage is TRBJ2-7; possibly TRBD2 for D (6 bases). In germline, CDR1 is MNHEY, CDR2 SVGAGI. CDR3 length: 15 amino acids. V lost 5 bases and J 3 bases, leaving 17 bases between the germline ends. The CDR3 bases are TGTGCCAGCAGTCTCCGTCAGGGAGGAAGCTACGAGCAGTACTTC. Translated: CASSLRQGGSYEQYF.

The gene calls are TRBV28 and TRBJ2-7; TRBD2 might be the D (7 bases). CDR1 is MDHEN and CDR2 is SYDVKM in the germline V gene. CDR3 length equals 12 residues. V was shortened by 8 bases and J by 9 bases, with 17 bases between the two germline ends. CDR3 nucleotides: TGTGCCAGCCTCTCTGGGGGGGGGCCGCAGTACTTC. It specifies CASLSGGGPQYF.

This chain links TRBV7-2 with TRBJ2-3, with D perhaps matching TRBD2 (6 bases). The CDR3 is made up of 15 amino acids. Germline CDR1 and CDR2: SGHTA and FQGNSA. Trimming pared 4 bases from V and 5 bases from J, leaving 16 bases between. CDR3: CASSSGLSVGDTQYF. The CDR3 coding sequence is TGTGCCAGCAGCTCGGGACTCTCAGTAGGAGATACGCAGTATTTT.

This rearrangement joins TRBV6-2 or TRBV6-3 to TRBJ2-5; D gene unclear. The CDR3 sequence is 15 residues long. V lost 4 bases to trimming and J lost 7 bases, with 19 bases between them. Germline CDR1 reads MNHEY; CDR2 reads SVGEGT. The DNA for the CDR3 is TGTGCCAGCAGTTCCCCGGGTACCCTAGAAAGGACCCAGTACTTC. It encodes CASSSPGTLERTQYF.

V usage is TRBV6-1 and J usage is TRBJ2-3; a possible D gene is TRBD1 (5 bases). Trimming shortened V by 3 bases and J by 1 base, and 11 bases separated the two germline ends. The CDR3 has 15 residues. Germline V gives CDR1 MNHNS, CDR2 SASEGT. The DNA for the CDR3 is TGTGCCAGCAGTGATATGTGGGGCGGCACAGATACGCAGTATTTT. Protein: CASSDMWGGTDTQYF.

DNA of the CDR3: TGTGCCAGCAGTGAAGAACGGAGGGGAACTGAAGCTTTCTTT. Amino acids: CASSEERRGTEAFF. The chain joins TRBV6-1 to TRBJ1-1, with a tentative D call TRBD1 (5 bases). The V and J ends lost 1 base and 5 bases respectively, with 11 bases between them. The CDR3 has 14 residues. Germline CDR1 MNHNS, CDR2 SASEGT.

The CDR3 spells CASSLSDSYNSPLHF. CDR3 nucleotides: TGTGCCAGCAGCTTATCGGACAGCTATAATTCACCCCTCCACTTT. The chain has TRBV7-7 and TRBJ1-6; perhaps TRBD1 as D (6 bases). Germline assignment: CDR1 SSHAT and CDR2 FNYEAQ (reference sequence). V shed 2 bases and J shed 3 bases, with 8 bases lying between them. This CDR3 has 15 amino acids.

This chain joins TRBV7-9 and TRBJ2-2; the D is unclear. The CDR3 loop spans 13 amino acids. The V gene's germline CDR1 is SEHNR and CDR2 FQNEAQ (reference sequence). Trimming stripped 8 bases from V and 4 bases from J, with 11 bases between. The DNA of the CDR3 is TGTGCCAGCCGGTTTCTTTCCACCGGGGAGCTGTTTTTT. Protein sequence: CASRFLSTGELFF.

This clone was found a few times. The chain has TRBV30 and TRBJ1-6, with a tentative D call TRBD1 (5 bases). V gave up 0 bases and J gave up 5 bases, with 8 bases separating them. This CDR3 has 14 amino acids. Germline CDR1 reads GTSNPN; CDR2 reads SVGIG (reference sequence). DNA for the CDR3: TGTGCCTGGAGTGTAGGCAGGGATAATTCACCCCTCCACTTT. It translates to CAWSVGRDNSPLHF.

This clone is a singleton in its sample. V usage is TRBV9 and J usage is TRBJ1-1; the match to TRBD1 covers 8 bases. The V segment lost 7 bases and the J segment 8 bases; nucleotides outside the gene matches: 19. Germline assignment: CDR1 SGDLS and CDR2 YYNGEE. This CDR3 spans 16 amino acids. This CDR3 reads CASGTGDIVRRTEAFF. The CDR3 region has the DNA TGTGCCAGCGGGACAGGCGACATAGTTCGGCGAACGGAAGCTTTCTTT.

This clone was recorded a few times. The chain combines TRBV7-3 with TRBJ2-1, with 11 nucleotides matching TRBD2. The CDR3 is 14 residues long. The V and J ends lost 6 bases and 10 bases, in that order; junction bases with no gene match: 8. Looked up from germline, CDR1 is SGHTA and CDR2 is FQGTGA. CDR3 nucleotides: TGTGCCAGCAGTCGTAGTCTAGCGGGGGGCGAGCAGTTCTTC. It yields the protein CASSRSLAGGEQFF. Filled out from reference TRBV7-3 and TRBJ2-1, the complete variable domain reads GAGVSQTPSNKVTEKGKYVELRCDPISGHTALYWYRQSLGQGPEFLIYFQGTGAADDSGLPNDRFFAVRPEGSVSTLKIQRTERGDSAVYLCASSRSLAGGEQFFGPGTRLTVL.

In nucleotides, the CDR3 is TGTGCCAGCAGTCGCGACAGAGTGGGCACTGAAGCTTTCTTT. Residues: CASSRDRVGTEAFF. The rearrangement uses TRBV7-2 and TRBJ1-1, with D maybe TRBD1 (5 bases). Germline V lookup: CDR1 SGHTA, CDR2 FQGNSA. The V end lost 6 bases, the J end lost 4 bases, and 15 bases lay between the germline ends. CDR3 length equals 14 residues. Complete variable domain (other parts from reference TRBV7-2 and TRBJ1-1): GAGVSQSPSNKVTEKGKDVELRCDPISGHTALYWYRQSLGQGLEFLIYFQGNSAPDKSGLPSDRFSAERTGGSVSTLTIQRTQQEDSAVYLCASSRDRVGTEAFFGQGTRLTVV.

This chain links TRBV9 with TRBJ1-5, with 9 bases matching TRBD1. This CDR3 is 14 amino acids long. Trimming cost V 3 bases and J 9 bases; bases outside gene matches: 7. CDR1 and CDR2 from the germline V gene are SGDLS and YYNGEE. The CDR3 reads CASSEGQGKRPQHF. DNA of the CDR3: TGTGCCAGCAGCGAGGGACAGGGAAAAAGGCCCCAGCATTTT.

The DNA for the CDR3 is TGTGCCAGCAGCTTGGTCGTGCGGGAAAAACTGTTTTTT. Protein product: CASSLVVREKLFF. The chain employs TRBV7-2 and TRBJ1-4; D remains ambiguous. Germline lookup yields CDR1 SGHTA and CDR2 FQGNSA. This CDR3 is built from 13 residues. The ends were cut back, 3 bases at V and 8 bases at J, with 10 bases in the middle.

In DNA, the CDR3 is TGTGCCAGCAGCTTAGGTCATGAGCGGGGGAACACCGGGGAGCTGTTTTTT. Translating it yields CASSLGHERGNTGELFF. V gene TRBV7-3 combines with J gene TRBJ2-2, with TRBD2 matching 7 bases. The junction had 7 bases not matched to a gene; V was cut back by 2 bases and J by 1 base. This CDR3 region has 17 residues. Germline CDR1 SGHTA, CDR2 FQGTGA. Full variable domain (outside the CDR3, taken from reference TRBV7-3 and TRBJ2-2): GAGVSQTPSNKVTEKGKYVELRCDPISGHTALYWYRQSLGQGPEFLIYFQGTGAADDSGLPNDRFFAVRPEGSVSTLKIQRTERGDSAVYLCASSLGHERGNTGELFFGEGSRLTVL.

This clone was picked up a small number of times. The chain uses TRBV12-3 or TRBV12-4 and TRBJ1-5; no firm D call. V lost 10 bases and J lost 8, with 18 bases in between. The CDR3 covers 13 residues. The CDR3 DNA follows: TGTGCCACCGGGATGGGCATTCAAAAGCCCCAGCATTTT. This gives the protein CATGMGIQKPQHF.

This rearrangement joins TRBV6-2 or TRBV6-3 to TRBJ1-2, with TRBD1 matching 7 bases. This CDR3 has 14 residues. V shed 5 bases, J shed 8 bases, and the junction held 11 bases outside the gene matches. Per germline, CDR1 MNHEY and CDR2 SVGEGT. CDR3 nucleotide sequence: TGTGCCAGCAGTCGTTCACCCGCAGGGGGGGGCTACACCTTC. Protein product: CASSRSPAGGGYTF.

The chain carries TRBV27 and TRBJ2-5; D is unclear. Germline V gives CDR1 MNHEY, CDR2 SMNVEV (reference sequence). There are 14 residues in the CDR3. Trimming pared 2 bases from V and 3 bases from J, leaving 10 bases between. The CDR3 DNA reads as TGTGCCAGCAGTTTAGACCGACACAAAGAGACCCAGTACTTC. The encoded protein is CASSLDRHKETQYF.

V usage is TRBV11-2 and J usage is TRBJ2-3; D possibly corresponds to TRBD2 (7 bases). Trimming took 5 bases from V and 4 from J, leaving 22 bases between them. This CDR3 is 17 amino acids long. CDR1 is SGHAT and CDR2 is FQNNGV in the germline V gene. CDR3 loop: CASSLGGGAFHADTQYF. CDR3 coding DNA: TGTGCCAGCAGCCTTGGTGGGGGGGCATTTCATGCAGATACGCAGTATTTT.

This chain connects TRBV12-3 or TRBV12-4 to TRBJ2-1; D gene uncertain. Trimming removed 1 base from V and 8 bases from J, with 9 bases in between. The CDR3 sequence is 13 residues long. The DNA of the CDR3 is TGTGCCAGCAGTTTAGACTCCCCCCATGAGCAGTTCTTC. Translating gives CASSLDSPHEQFF.

V and J are TRBV3-1 (or the pseudogene TRBV3-2) and TRBJ1-4; D is perhaps TRBD1 (5 bases). Trimming cost V 1 base and J 5 bases, with 11 bases left between them. Germline CDR1 and CDR2: LGHDT and YNNKEL (reference sequence). This CDR3 comprises 15 residues. The CDR3 loop is CASSQGGAGNEKLFF. CDR3 DNA: TGTGCCAGCAGCCAAGGTGGGGCGGGGAATGAAAAACTGTTTTTT.

The chain links TRBV27 to TRBJ2-5, with no clear D. V was shortened by 6 bases and J by 5 bases, with 13 bases between the two germline ends. CDR1 is MNHEY, CDR2 SMNVEV, per germline (reference sequence). The CDR3 totals 13 residues. CDR3 in amino acids: CASRPSRSETQYF. CDR3 nucleotides: TGTGCCAGCAGACCTAGTAGATCGGAGACCCAGTACTTC.

This rearrangement joins TRBV6-2 or TRBV6-3 to TRBJ1-5; D remains ambiguous. CDR3 length: 15 residues. With 4 bases removed from V and 9 bases from J, the gap between germline ends came to 19 bases. Germline lookup yields CDR1 MNHEY and CDR2 SVGEGT. The CDR3 sequence is CASSSPEPIYRPQHF. Written as DNA, the CDR3 is TGTGCCAGCAGTTCACCCGAACCCATCTATCGGCCCCAGCATTTT.

V gene TRBV3-1 (or the pseudogene TRBV3-2) combines with J gene TRBJ2-1; 11 positions agree with TRBD2. The germline V gene has CDR1 LGHDT and CDR2 YNNKEL (reference sequence). The CDR3 has 16 amino acids. V dropped 5 bases and J dropped 9; count of bases not matched to a gene: 12. The CDR3 loop reads CASSNSGLAGGVEQFF. CDR3 bases: TGTGCCAGCAGCAACTCCGGTTTAGCGGGGGGGGTTGAGCAGTTCTTC.

This chain joins TRBV12-3 or TRBV12-4 and TRBJ1-5; D may be TRBD1 (5 bases). The CDR3 totals 13 residues. With 6 bases removed from V and 6 bases from J, the gap between germline ends came to 12 bases. The CDR3 reads CASRGPVSQPQHF. CDR3 in DNA: TGTGCCAGCAGGGGGCCGGTTAGTCAGCCCCAGCATTTT.

The rearrangement uses TRBV7-3 and TRBJ2-1; 9 nucleotides agree with TRBD2. The germline CDR1 and CDR2 sequences are SGHTA and FQGTGA. CDR3 size: 14 residues. The trim removed 2 bases at V and 7 bases at J, leaving 3 bases unmatched. CDR3 region: CASSLAGGPNEQFF. CDR3 nucleotides: TGTGCCAGCAGCTTAGCGGGAGGGCCGAATGAGCAGTTCTTC.

The chain employs TRBV6-5 and TRBJ1-4; 8 nucleotides match TRBD1. Germline values: CDR1 MNHEY, CDR2 SVGAGI. With 6 bases clipped from V and 3 bases from J, the junction kept 3 bases outside the gene matches. CDR3 length: 14 amino acids. CDR3 amino acids: CASSQTGANEKLFF. The CDR3 DNA reads as TGTGCCAGCAGCCAGACAGGGGCTAATGAAAAACTGTTTTTT.

This sequence joins TRBV7-2 and TRBJ1-5; D is unresolved. The CDR3 is 17 amino acids. Per germline, CDR1 SGHTA and CDR2 FQGNSA. V was cut by 5 bases and J by 0 bases, with 17 bases left in between. DNA of the CDR3: TGTGCCAGCAGCCGCGGGCCAGGCCCAAATAGCAATCAGCCCCAGCATTTT. It specifies CASSRGPGPNSNQPQHF.

The rearrangement uses TRBV5-8 and TRBJ2-7; TRBD2 matches 9 bases. Germline trimming cut 4 bases from V and 6 bases from J; bases unmatched to any gene: 11. The CDR3 totals 15 residues. Germline V gene lookup returns CDR1 SGHTS and CDR2 YDEGEE. In nucleotides, the CDR3 is TGTGCCAGCAGCCCTTGGCGGGGACTAGCATCCGAGCAGTACTTC. It yields the protein CASSPWRGLASEQYF.

To note about this clone: This specimen includes other DNA sequences encoding the same CDR3. The rearrangement joins TRBV3-1 (or the pseudogene TRBV3-2) to TRBJ2-1, with D unresolved. Trimming shortened V by 1 base and J by 10 bases, and 8 bases separated the two germline ends. Looked up from germline, CDR1 is LGHDT and CDR2 is YNNKEL (reference sequence). The length of the CDR3 is 12 residues. This chain's CDR3 is CASSQVSNEQFF. Written as DNA, the CDR3 is TGTGCCAGCAGCCAAGTCTCTAACGAGCAGTTCTTC.